Presented here are 8 T cell receptor beta chains from one specimen sequenced in a study of early stage breast cancer tumors. TCRdb's table, derived via immunoSEQ multiplex PCR, lists solely in-frame clones and lacks some. Among about 41,000 clones listed, 55% to 75% were seen once. Source material: blood. Receptors were obtained from a person in their fifties with breast cancer.

This sequence joins TRBV5-6 and TRBJ2-7; 10 bases align to TRBD1. The CDR3 has 15 residues. Per germline, CDR1 SGHDT and CDR2 YYEEEE. With V trimmed by 4 bases and J by 2 bases, 6 bases remained unmatched. This CDR3 is CASSPGGQGTYEQYF. CDR3 coding DNA: TGTGCCAGCAGCCCCGGGGGACAGGGGACCTACGAGCAGTACTTC.

The chain carries TRBV7-9 and TRBJ1-1; D not resolved. The ends were cut back, 1 base at V and 7 bases at J, with 4 bases in the middle. This CDR3 spans 11 amino acids. Germline assignment: CDR1 SEHNR and CDR2 FQNEAQ (reference sequence). CDR3 bases: TGTGCCAGCAGCTTAGGTATTGAAGCTTTCTTT. This encodes CASSLGIEAFF.

This clone was seen once. The rearrangement uses TRBV2 and TRBJ2-1, with D possibly matching TRBD2 (5 bases). The CDR3 has 15 amino acids. Germline CDR1 is SNHLY and CDR2 is FYNNEI. V lost 1 base and J 3 bases, leaving 10 bases between the germline ends. CDR3: CASSEGELLYNEQFF. In nucleotides, the CDR3 is TGTGCCAGCAGTGAAGGGGAGCTGCTCTACAATGAGCAGTTCTTC.

This rearrangement joins TRBV7-9 to TRBJ2-1; unclear D gene. Deletions cut 6 bases from V and 0 bases from J, with 12 bases between. The CDR3 spans 15 residues. Germline V lookup: CDR1 SEHNR, CDR2 FQNEAQ (reference sequence). The CDR3 bases are TGTGCCAGCAGTTCCCCCCGCGCCTCCTACAATGAGCAGTTCTTC. It yields the protein CASSSPRASYNEQFF.

This clone appeared a few times. The chain employs TRBV4-1 and TRBJ2-1, with 12 bases fitting TRBD1. CDR3 size: 16 residues. Germline trimming cut 2 bases from V and 7 bases from J; bases unmatched to any gene: 6. From germline, CDR1 is MGHRA and CDR2 YSYEKL. CDR3 region: CASSQLGQGAMNEQFF. The CDR3 DNA reads as TGCGCCAGCAGCCAATTGGGACAGGGGGCGATGAATGAGCAGTTCTTC.

The chain couples TRBV18 to TRBJ2-3; 7 bases agree with TRBD1. The CDR3 spans 17 residues. The germline CDR1 and CDR2 sequences are KGHSH and LQKENI. Trimming at V came to 3 bases and at J to 6 bases, leaving 15 bases not matched to a gene. CDR3 nucleotides: TGTGCCAGCTCACCCCTTCCAAGACAGGGCCTGAGGGATACGCAGTATTTT. Its protein product is CASSPLPRQGLRDTQYF.

The V call is TRBV11-3, the J call TRBJ2-2, with D uncertain. The CDR3 spans 15 residues. Germline V CDR1 and CDR2: SGHNT, YENEEA. V lost 0 bases and J lost 5, with 10 bases in between. This CDR3 is CASSLERSITGELFF. CDR3 coding DNA: TGTGCCAGCAGCTTAGAGCGGAGTATTACCGGGGAGCTGTTTTTT.

CDR3 loop: CASSKSRDQPQHF. The CDR3 coding sequence is TGTGCCAGCAGCAAAAGCAGGGATCAGCCCCAGCATTTT. The chain links TRBV7-6 to TRBJ1-5; TRBD1 might be the D (5 bases). Trimming pared 5 bases from V and 5 bases from J, leaving 10 bases between. In germline, CDR1 is SGHVS, CDR2 FNYEAQ. This CDR3 is 13 amino acids long.